A selection of T cell receptor beta chains follows, all from one sample in a study of T-cell memory formation after mild COVID-19. TCRdb called the 5' RACE reads again in MiXCR, with one record for every CDR3 protein. The sample lists 290,000 or so distinct CDR3 sequences; roughly 19% were seen once. The sequencing input was PBMCs or a T cell subset sorted from them (not recorded which). The receptors come from a man between 18 and 35 years old who had mild COVID-19 (a few samples of this study predate the infection). Cell type and time point are not known. Both conserved end residues are part of each CDR3. The D gene is left open where the match is weak. Clone size is not always given. Where it is, it says once, few, many or a class for expanded clones.

clone_size,j_call,v_call,d_call,cdr3_length,cdr3_aa,cdr3_nt
-,TRBJ2-1,TRBV7-3,TRBD2,16,CASSLVRTSGSNEQFF,TGTGCCAGCAGCTTAGTTCGGACTAGCGGTTCCAATGAGCAGTTCTTC
few,TRBJ1-2,TRBV12-3/TRBV12-4,-,13,CASSPGRIDGYTF,TGTGCCAGCAGCCCAGGGAGAATCGATGGCTACACCTTC
few,TRBJ2-3,TRBV12-3/TRBV12-4,-,15,CASSSVRGSTDTQYF,TGTGCCAGCAGTAGCGTCAGGGGAAGCACAGATACGCAGTATTTT
-,TRBJ2-3,TRBV29-1,TRBD2,17,CSVEDSASGASTDTQYF,TGCAGCGTTGAAGATTCAGCTAGCGGGGCCAGCACAGATACGCAGTATTTT
few,TRBJ1-6,TRBV5-1,-,13,CASSDETEAPLHF,TGCGCCAGCAGCGATGAGACCGAGGCACCCCTCCACTTT
many,TRBJ2-3,TRBV4-2,TRBD2,15,CASSQGLAGTDTQYF,TGTGCCAGCAGCCAAGGACTAGCGGGCACAGATACGCAGTATTTT
few,TRBJ1-1,TRBV6-5,TRBD1,15,CASSYSGTENTEAFF,TGTGCCAGCAGTTACTCTGGGACAGAGAACACTGAAGCTTTCTTT
few,TRBJ2-1,TRBV3-1,TRBD1,13,CASSPGTANEQFF,TGTGCCAGCAGCCCCGGGACAGCAAATGAGCAGTTCTTC
-,TRBJ2-1,TRBV7-2,TRBD2,12,CASSRSGGPGFF,TGTGCCAGCAGCCGATCGGGGGGGCCGGGGTTCTTC
-,TRBJ2-1,TRBV11-3,-,12,CASSLNRDEQFF,TGTGCCAGCAGCCTAAACCGGGATGAGCAGTTCTTC
-,TRBJ2-7,TRBV3-1,-,14,CASSQSGRGNEQYF,TGTGCCAGCAGCCAATCGGGGCGGGGAAACGAGCAGTACTTC
-,TRBJ2-3,TRBV6-2/TRBV6-3,-,15,CASSYAGLSTDTQYF,TGTGCCAGCAGTTACGCGGGATTAAGCACAGATACGCAGTATTTT
-,TRBJ2-3,TRBV9,TRBD2,15,CASSMTSGTTDTQYF,TGTGCCAGCAGCATGACTAGCGGGACCACAGATACGCAGTATTTT
-,TRBJ1-1,TRBV20-1,-,12,CSVAGGDTEAFF,TGCAGTGTCGCGGGGGGCGACACTGAAGCTTTCTTT
many,TRBJ2-1,TRBV28,-,14,CASSFAGDGDEQFF,TGTGCCAGCAGTTTTGCTGGGGACGGGGATGAGCAGTTCTTC
many,TRBJ2-5,TRBV5-4,-,14,CASSSKQGGETQYF,TGTGCCAGCAGCTCAAAACAGGGTGGTGAGACCCAGTACTTC
-,TRBJ2-1,TRBV7-6,TRBD2,15,CASSLGGGAWDEQFF,TGTGCCAGCAGCTTAGGCGGGGGGGCCTGGGATGAGCAGTTCTTC
-,TRBJ1-2,TRBV18,TRBD1,13,CASSPQGARGYTF,TGTGCCAGCTCACCACAGGGGGCGCGGGGCTACACCTTC
few,TRBJ1-5,TRBV4-1,-,15,CASSQSRDSNQPQHF,TGCGCCAGCAGCCAAAGCCGGGATAGCAATCAGCCCCAGCATTTT
many,TRBJ2-3,TRBV9,TRBD2,18,CASSAPGTSGGITDTQYF,TGTGCCAGCAGCGCCCCCGGGACTAGCGGGGGAATCACAGATACGCAGTATTTT
few,TRBJ2-4,TRBV6-6,-,20,CASSPLRGRVGVMAKNIQYF,TGTGCCAGCAGTCCCCTCCGGGGGCGCGTGGGAGTAATGGCCAAAAACATTCAGTACTTC
few,TRBJ2-1,TRBV7-2,-,13,CASGLWDYNEQFF,TGTGCCAGCGGCCTATGGGATTACAATGAGCAGTTCTTC
-,TRBJ2-3,TRBV4-2,-,15,CASSHDSSGTDTQYF,TGTGCCAGCAGCCACGATTCTAGCGGCACAGATACGCAGTATTTT
-,TRBJ1-2,TRBV3-1,-,14,CASSQYPGDYGYTF,TGTGCCAGCAGCCAATACCCAGGGGACTATGGCTACACCTTC
once,TRBJ2-3,TRBV4-2,-,13,CASSQEGKDTQYF,TGTGCCAGCAGCCAAGAAGGGAAGGATACGCAGTATTTT
few,TRBJ2-2,TRBV24-1,TRBD1,16,CATSASAGGLTGELFF,TGTGCCACCAGTGCATCCGCAGGGGGTCTCACCGGGGAGCTGTTTTTT
-,TRBJ2-3,TRBV18,TRBD1,12,CASSSGTGEVYF,TGTGCCAGCTCATCCGGGACAGGGGAAGTGTATTTT
-,TRBJ1-5,TRBV9,-,14,CASSVGFVDQPQHF,TGTGCCAGCAGCGTAGGATTCGTCGATCAGCCCCAGCATTTT
few,TRBJ2-3,TRBV5-6,TRBD2,15,CASSPGGLLSDTQYF,TGTGCCAGCAGCCCGGGGGGACTACTTTCGGATACGCAGTATTTT
few,TRBJ2-3,TRBV7-2,-,14,CASSFYREADTQYF,TGTGCCAGCAGCTTTTATAGGGAGGCAGATACGCAGTATTTT
-,TRBJ2-3,TRBV2,TRBD2,14,CASRGLAVTDTQYF,TGTGCCAGCAGGGGACTAGCCGTCACAGATACGCAGTATTTT